One and the same sample provided the 21 T cell receptor beta chains below, sequenced in a study of T-cell memory formation after mild COVID-19. MiXCR, run by TCRdb on the 5' RACE reads, gives a single entry per CDR3 protein. The table lists approximately 99,000 distinct CDR3 sequences, around 17% of them singletons. The specimen sequenced was PBMCs or a T cell subset sorted from them (not recorded which). Source of these receptors: a man aged 18 to 35 who had mild COVID-19 (a few samples of this study predate the infection). Cell type and time point are not known.

CDR3 nucleotides: TGCGCCAGCAGCTTGGGGGACAGGTTATTCGATGAGCAGTTCTTC. Translating it yields CASSLGDRLFDEQFF. The chain has TRBV5-1 and TRBJ2-1; 8 bases are a match to TRBD1. Trimming removed 0 bases from V and 8 bases from J; junction bases left unmatched: 7. The CDR3 contains 15 residues. Germline CDR1 reads SGHRS; CDR2 reads YFSETQ.

This clonotype was observed a few times. The chain joins TRBV12-3 or TRBV12-4 to TRBJ1-2; 8 bases are shared with TRBD1. CDR3 length: 14 amino acids. After removal of 6 bases from V and 4 bases from J, the junction contained 7 bases not matched to a gene. The chain's CDR3 is CASRAGQGGYGYTF. Written as DNA, the CDR3 is TGTGCCAGCAGAGCCGGACAGGGAGGCTATGGCTACACCTTC.

This clonotype showed up just a few times. V gene TRBV7-2 combines with J gene TRBJ1-5, with D possibly matching TRBD1 (6 bases). The CDR3 is 15 amino acids. The germline CDR1 and CDR2 sequences are SGHTA and FQGNSA. Trimming removed 2 bases at V and 2 bases at J, with 10 bases between. DNA for the CDR3: TGTGCCAGCAGCTTATACAGGGAGGGCAATCAGCCCCAGCATTTT. Translation gives CASSLYREGNQPQHF.

This clonotype occurred many times. V and J are TRBV10-3 and TRBJ2-2, with D perhaps assigned TRBD1 or TRBD2 (5 bases each). V lost 4 bases to trimming and J lost 2 bases, with 14 bases between them. Germline CDR1 ENHRY, CDR2 SYGVKD. This CDR3 spans 16 amino acids. The CDR3 sequence: CAISAGTAVNTGELFF. CDR3 DNA sequence: TGTGCCATCAGTGCCGGGACCGCCGTAAACACCGGGGAGCTGTTTTTT.

This clonotype showed up just a few times. The V gene is TRBV15, the J gene TRBJ2-5, with TRBD2 identical over 12 bases. The V gene's germline CDR1 is LNHNV and CDR2 YYDKDF (reference sequence). This CDR3 has 17 amino acids. The V gene end was trimmed by 1 base and the J gene end by 5 bases; junction bases not matched to a gene: 8. The CDR3 is CATSRGSTSGGEETQYF. The CDR3 region has the DNA TGTGCCACCAGCAGAGGGTCGACTAGCGGGGGTGAGGAGACCCAGTACTTC.

This clonotype has a handful of counts. The chain is built from TRBV15 and TRBJ2-2; 9 bases are shared with TRBD1. The trim removed 5 bases at V and 8 bases at J, leaving 9 bases unmatched. The CDR3 consists of 15 residues. In germline, CDR1 is LNHNV, CDR2 YYDKDF (reference sequence). The CDR3, as DNA: TGTGCCACCAGCGGCCACAGGGGGCAGGGAGGGGAGCTGTTTTTT. Protein: CATSGHRGQGGELFF. Complete variable domain (other parts from reference TRBV15 and TRBJ2-2): DAMVIQNPRYQVTQFGKPVTLSCSQTLNHNVMYWYQQKSSQAPKLLFHYYDKDFNNEADTPDNFQSRRPNTSFCFLDIRSPGLGDTAMYLCATSGHRGQGGELFFGEGSRLTVL.

V and J are TRBV6-1 and TRBJ1-5, with D possibly TRBD1 on 6 matching bases. Trimming stripped 6 bases from V and 6 bases from J, with 9 bases between. Germline V gives CDR1 MNHNS, CDR2 SASEGT. This CDR3 contains 12 residues. CDR3 amino acids: CASRGGGQPQHF. CDR3 bases: TGTGCCAGCAGGGGAGGGGGTCAGCCCCAGCATTTT.

This clonotype was counted only a few times. This chain links TRBV20-1 with TRBJ2-3, with 9 bases aligning to TRBD2. Germline-derived CDR1 and CDR2 are DFQATT and SNEGSKA (reference sequence). With 8 bases clipped from V and 2 bases from J, the junction kept 2 bases outside the gene matches. The CDR3 contains 12 residues. CDR3 coding DNA: TGCAGTATAGCGGGGGCCACAGATACGCAGTATTTT. It encodes CSIAGATDTQYF.

This clonotype was seen at least ten times. The CDR3 loop is CASSHARGGTDTQYF. CDR3 in DNA: TGTGCCAGCAGCCACGCGCGGGGGGGCACAGATACGCAGTATTTT. The chain carries TRBV3-1 and TRBJ2-3; 8 positions match TRBD2. The CDR3 is made up of 15 amino acids. Losses at the gene ends were 3 bases for V and 1 base for J; bases not matched to a gene: 3. Per germline, CDR1 LGHDT and CDR2 YNNKEL (reference sequence).

This clonotype has more than one count but fewer than ten. The chain has TRBV20-1 and TRBJ2-4, with 8 positions matching TRBD2. From germline, CDR1 is DFQATT and CDR2 SNEGSKA (reference sequence). The CDR3 has 14 residues. V shed 3 bases and J 3 bases; nucleotides not matched to a gene: 4. This CDR3 is CSASGGAGKNIQYF. The CDR3 coding sequence is TGCAGTGCTAGCGGGGGGGCTGGCAAAAACATTCAGTACTTC.

The J gene is TRBJ2-7, the V gene TRBV10-2; 7 bases line up with TRBD1. CDR3 length equals 13 residues. Germline loops: CDR1 WSHSY, CDR2 SAAADI. Trimming took 8 bases from V and 4 from J; bases not matched to a gene: 8. The CDR3 loop is CASSDRNNYEQYV. In DNA form, the CDR3 reads TGCGCCAGCTCGGACAGGAACAATTACGAGCAGTACGTC.

This clonotype occurred many times. V is TRBV12-3 or TRBV12-4 and J is TRBJ1-1, with TRBD1 as a possible D gene (6 bases). The CDR3 contains 14 residues. The V end lost 4 bases, the J end lost 1 base, and 10 bases lay between the germline ends. DNA of the CDR3: TGTGCCAGCAGTTCGCAACAGGGGAACACTGAAGCTTTCTTT. Its translation: CASSSQQGNTEAFF.

A few counts support this clonotype. This chain uses TRBV4-1 with TRBJ2-5, with D possibly TRBD2 on 5 matching bases. The germline gives CDR1 MGHRA, CDR2 YSYEKL. Trimming removed 0 bases from V and 7 bases from J, with 12 bases in between. The CDR3 has 14 residues. The CDR3 here is CASSQDRHGVTQYF. As DNA, the CDR3 is TGCGCCAGCAGCCAAGATCGCCACGGGGTGACCCAGTACTTC.

V and J are TRBV9 and TRBJ2-3; 11 bases line up with TRBD2. This CDR3 is built from 17 residues. The germline CDR1 and CDR2 sequences are SGDLS and YYNGEE. Trimming removed 2 bases from V and 5 bases from J; junction bases left unmatched: 10. CDR3 coding DNA: TGTGCCAGCAGCGTTGAATTAGCGGGGGGGCGTCAAGATACGCAGTATTTT. It codes for CASSVELAGGRQDTQYF.

The chain links TRBV30 to TRBJ1-4; D not resolved. The CDR3 loop spans 12 amino acids. With 2 bases removed from V and 8 bases from J, the gap between germline ends came to 9 bases. CDR1 is GTSNPN, CDR2 SVGIG, per germline (reference sequence). The CDR3 DNA sequence: TGTGCCTGGAGTTTGGGTTGGGAAAAACTGTTTTTT. Encoded protein: CAWSLGWEKLFF.

This clonotype was seen a handful of times. This sequence joins TRBV6-6 and TRBJ2-3; 7 nucleotides line up with TRBD2. Trimming removed 4 bases from V and 1 base from J; junction bases left unmatched: 2. The CDR3 length is 14 residues. From germline, CDR1 is MNHNY and CDR2 SVGAGI (reference sequence). CDR3 loop: CASSSGGRTDTQYF. DNA of the CDR3: TGTGCCAGCAGTTCGGGAGGTCGCACAGATACGCAGTATTTT.

This clonotype was seen more than once but under ten times. A junction boundary mismatches the germline segment, possibly from a read error. V gene TRBV2 combines with J gene TRBJ2-1; D is ambiguous. The CDR3 length is 11 residues. From germline, CDR1 is SNHLY and CDR2 FYNNEI. CDR3 region: CASSEVGPPVF. Written as DNA, the CDR3 is TGTGCCAGCAGTGAAGTGGGTCCACCGGTCTTC. Based on the CDR3 plus reference TRBV2 and TRBJ2-1, the full variable domain is EPEVTQTPSHQVTQMGQEVILRCVPISNHLYFYWYRQILGQKVEFLVSFYNNEISEKSEIFDDQFSVERPDGSNFTLKIRSTKLEDSAMYFCASSEVGPPVFGPGTRLTVL.

In its sample, this clonotype was seen a few times. The chain uses TRBV27 and TRBJ1-6; 7 nucleotides align to TRBD1. With 1 base clipped from V and 9 bases from J, the junction kept 6 bases outside the gene matches. There are 15 residues in the CDR3. Germline V gene data show CDR1 as MNHEY and CDR2 as SMNVEV (reference sequence). As DNA, the CDR3 is TGTGCCAGCAGTTTATGGGGACAGACCCTTTCACCCCTCCACTTT. Protein sequence: CASSLWGQTLSPLHF.

The V gene is TRBV7-2, the J gene TRBJ2-1, with D unresolved. V was cut by 2 bases and J by 9 bases, with 14 bases left in between. This CDR3 spans 14 amino acids. CDR1 SGHTA and CDR2 FQGNSA come from the germline V gene. CDR3 coding DNA: TGTGCCAGCAGCTTAAAGGCCTGGGTCACTGAGCAGTTCTTC. It is translated as CASSLKAWVTEQFF.

DNA of the CDR3: TGTGCCAGCAGTTACTCTGAAGGTGGGGGGGGCACTGAAGCTTTCTTT. This gives the protein CASSYSEGGGGTEAFF. The rearrangement uses TRBV6-5 and TRBJ1-1, with D maybe TRBD1 (5 bases). Germline CDR1 MNHEY, CDR2 SVGAGI. This CDR3 region has 16 residues. With 0 bases removed from V and 4 bases from J, the gap between germline ends came to 15 bases.

This clonotype has just a few counts. This rearrangement joins TRBV5-6 to TRBJ1-2, with TRBD1 matching over 9 bases. The germline V gene has CDR1 SGHDT and CDR2 YYEEEE. The CDR3 has 16 residues. V lost 6 bases to trimming and J lost 5 bases; unmatched junction nucleotides: 14. The CDR3 region is CASTEPGQGEVYGYTF. CDR3 bases: TGTGCCAGCACCGAGCCGGGACAGGGTGAGGTATATGGCTACACCTTC.